This TCR beta chain was retrieved from a study of T cell changes during pregnancy in multiple sclerosis. V lost 0 bases, J lost 2 bases, and 5 bases stayed unmatched. The V gene's germline CDR1 is LGHNA and CDR2 YSLEER. The CDR3 is 17 residues long. Produced via immunoSEQ multiplex PCR; TCRdb's table is partial and in-frame only. This sample has some 100,000 clones; around 92% occur once, and the top ten carry over 0.8%. The rearrangement uses TRBV4-3 and TRBJ2-3, with TRBD2 identical over 10 bases. The clonotype originates from a female donor with multiple sclerosis, enrolled in a pregnancy study. Sequenced material: peripheral blood, taken before pregnancy. The CDR3 DNA sequence: TGCGCCAGCAGCCAAGAAGCTGGACTAGCGGACACAGATACGCAGTATTTT. Translated: CASSQEAGLADTDTQYF.